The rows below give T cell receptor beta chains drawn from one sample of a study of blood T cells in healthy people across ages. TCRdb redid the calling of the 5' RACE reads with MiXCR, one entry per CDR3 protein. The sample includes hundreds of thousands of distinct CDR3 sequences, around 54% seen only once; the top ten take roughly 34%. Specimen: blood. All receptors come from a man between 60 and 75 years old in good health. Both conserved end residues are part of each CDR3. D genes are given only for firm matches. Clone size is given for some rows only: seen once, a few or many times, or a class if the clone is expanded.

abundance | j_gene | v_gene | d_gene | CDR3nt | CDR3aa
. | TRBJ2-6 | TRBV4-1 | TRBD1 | TGCGCCAGCAGGACAGGGCGAGGCTCTGGGGCCAACGTCCTGACTTTC | CASRTGRGSGANVLTF
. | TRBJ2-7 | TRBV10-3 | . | TGTGCCATCAGTGACAATTCCTACGAGCAGTACTTC | CAISDNSYEQYF
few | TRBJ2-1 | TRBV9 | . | TGTGCCAGCAGCGAGGGGCTAGCAGGGTACAATGAGCAGTTCTTC | CASSEGLAGYNEQFF
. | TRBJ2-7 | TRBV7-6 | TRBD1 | TGTGCCAGCAGCGCGGACAGGGGCCACGAGCAGTACTTC | CASSADRGHEQYF
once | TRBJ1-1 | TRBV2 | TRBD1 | TGTGCCAGCAGGCGACAGGGAGGTCTCGGCACTGAAGCTTTCTTT | CASRRQGGLGTEAFF
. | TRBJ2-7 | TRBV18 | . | TGTGCCAGCTCAACGGACAGCGACGAGCAGTACTTC | CASSTDSDEQYF
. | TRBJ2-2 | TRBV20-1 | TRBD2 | TGCAGTGCTAGAAGGATGTCGGTCGGGAGGAGCGGGGAGCTGTTTTTT | CSARRMSVGRSGELFF
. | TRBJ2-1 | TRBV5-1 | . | TGCGCCAGCAGCTGGGCAGGGCTCTCCTACAATGAGCAGTTCTTC | CASSWAGLSYNEQFF
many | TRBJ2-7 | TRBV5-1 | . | TGCGCCAGCAGCAAAGCCCGGGACGAGGTCTACGAGCAGTACTTC | CASSKARDEVYEQYF
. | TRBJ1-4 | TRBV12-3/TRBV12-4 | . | TGTGCCAGCAGTTTTGGCTGGAATGAAAAACTGTTTTTT | CASSFGWNEKLFF
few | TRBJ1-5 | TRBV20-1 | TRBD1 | TGCAGTGCTGCACGGACAGGGCGGGATCAGCCCCAGCATTTT | CSAARTGRDQPQHF
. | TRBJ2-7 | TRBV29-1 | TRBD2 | TGCAGCGTTCAGAGGGGAGGGGATACCGAGCAGTACTTC | CSVQRGGDTEQYF
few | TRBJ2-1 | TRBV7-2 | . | TGTGCCAGCAGCCCCCATCGGGGCAGGTACAATGAGCAGTTCTTC | CASSPHRGRYNEQFF
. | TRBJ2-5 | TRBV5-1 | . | TGCGCCAGCCGGGAGTCTGGCGGGGAGACCCAGTACTTC | CASRESGGETQYF
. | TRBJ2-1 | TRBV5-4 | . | TGTGCCAGCAGCTTGGACTTAGCGACGTACAATGAGCAGTTCTTC | CASSLDLATYNEQFF
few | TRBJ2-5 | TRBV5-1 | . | TGCGCCAGCAGCTTGGCCCCCGGGACGGACTTCCAAGAGACCCAGTACTTC | CASSLAPGTDFQETQYF
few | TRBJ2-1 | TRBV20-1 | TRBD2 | TGCAGTGCTAGAAGACTAGCGGGGGCGCGAGACAATGAGCAGTTCTTC | CSARRLAGARDNEQFF
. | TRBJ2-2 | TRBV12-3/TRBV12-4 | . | TGTGCCAGCAGGGGACTCAACCTGGGGCGGGAGCTGTTTTTT | CASRGLNLGRELFF
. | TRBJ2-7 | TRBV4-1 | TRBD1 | TGCGCCAACAGCCAAGGTGGACAGGGGGGGGCCTACGAGCAGTACTTC | CANSQGGQGGAYEQYF
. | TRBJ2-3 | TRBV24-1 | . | TGTGCCACCAGTGATGGTAGGGTTCCCGGCGATACGCAGTATTTT | CATSDGRVPGDTQYF
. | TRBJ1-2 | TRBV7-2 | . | TGTGCCAGCAGCTTAGAAGGCAGCTTCTATGGCTACACCTTC | CASSLEGSFYGYTF
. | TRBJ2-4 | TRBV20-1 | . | TGCAGTGCTAGAGATCCGGGGAAAAACATTCAGTACTTC | CSARDPGKNIQYF
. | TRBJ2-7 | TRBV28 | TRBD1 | TGTGCCAGCAGTTTAGGGGACAGCTACTCCTACGAGCAGTACTTC | CASSLGDSYSYEQYF
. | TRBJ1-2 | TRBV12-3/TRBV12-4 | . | TGTGCCAGCAGTTTATGGAGGGCGAGTTACCCTAACTATGGCTACACCTTC | CASSLWRASYPNYGYTF
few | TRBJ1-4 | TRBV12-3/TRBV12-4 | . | TGTGCCAGCAGAAAGCGGGACGCAACTAATGAAAAACTGTTTTTT | CASRKRDATNEKLFF
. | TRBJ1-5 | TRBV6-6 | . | TGTGCCAGCAGTTACAAGGCAAACAATCAGCCCCAGCATTTT | CASSYKANNQPQHF
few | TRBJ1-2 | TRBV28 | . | TGTGCCAGCAGTTTTGGGGGATCGGACTATGGCTACACCTTC | CASSFGGSDYGYTF
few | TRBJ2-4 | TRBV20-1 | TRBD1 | TGCAGTGCTAGACCAGGGGGCAGGGAGTACTTC | CSARPGGREYF
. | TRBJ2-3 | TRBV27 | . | TGTGCCAGCAGACGAGGAGCAAGCCCCTACACAGATACGCAGTATTTT | CASRRGASPYTDTQYF
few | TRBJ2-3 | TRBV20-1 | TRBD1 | TGCAGTGCTCGTGGGACAGGCACAGATACGCAGTATTTT | CSARGTGTDTQYF
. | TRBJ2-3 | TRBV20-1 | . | TGCAGTGCCACCTTTGGAGGGCGGGACACAGATACGCAGTATTTT | CSATFGGRDTDTQYF
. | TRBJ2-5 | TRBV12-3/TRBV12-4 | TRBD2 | TGTGCCAGCAGCCCTATACGGGGGGGGCACGAGACCCAGTACTTC | CASSPIRGGHETQYF
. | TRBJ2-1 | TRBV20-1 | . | TGCAGCGGCTCGGGACCTCGCTACAATGAGCAGTTCTTC | CSGSGPRYNEQFF
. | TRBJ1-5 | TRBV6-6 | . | TGTGCCAGCAGTTACCCCCGTGGTAATCAGCCCCAGCATTTT | CASSYPRGNQPQHF
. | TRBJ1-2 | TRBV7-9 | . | TGTGCCAGCAGCTTAGAAGGGACATCTTATGGCTACACCTTC | CASSLEGTSYGYTF